Shown below are 4 T cell receptor beta chains from a single sample sequenced in a study of shared clonotypes between healthy human individuals. The naive CD8 fraction comprised CD45RO-negative cells positively selected for CCR7 and excluded terminally differentiated effector memory CD45RA+ cells. Generated by immunoSEQ multiplex PCR, the TCRdb table keeps only in-frame clones and is missing some. The table records some 2,000,000 clones, about 95% of them present only once. Sequenced material: naive CD8+ T cells sorted from blood. The source of these receptors is a man aged 18 to 29 in good health.

The chain carries TRBV28 and TRBJ2-3; 7 bases map to TRBD2. CDR3 length: 16 amino acids. The germline V gene encodes CDR1 MDHEN and CDR2 SYDVKM. V gave up 2 bases and J gave up 0 bases; unmatched junction bases: 5. This CDR3 is CASSLPPGGSTDTQYF. The CDR3 DNA sequence: TGTGCCAGCAGTTTACCCCCGGGGGGTAGCACAGATACGCAGTATTTT.

About this clone itself: Distinct nucleotide sequences in the sample also encode this CDR3. V and J are TRBV9 and TRBJ2-3, with unresolved D. The CDR3 runs 13 residues. Germline CDR1 is SGDLS and CDR2 is YYNGEE. Deletions cut 0 bases from V and 5 bases from J, with 7 bases between. This CDR3 is CASSVVTGDTQYF. Here the CDR3 DNA reads TGTGCCAGCAGCGTAGTTACCGGAGATACGCAGTATTTT.

This chain joins TRBV4-1 and TRBJ2-1; D remains unclear. The germline gives CDR1 MGHRA, CDR2 YSYEKL. The CDR3 consists of 15 residues. With 1 base removed from V and 7 bases from J, the gap between germline ends came to 14 bases. This CDR3 is CASSQGLVWVNEQFF. CDR3 sequence (DNA): TGCGCCAGCAGCCAAGGACTTGTCTGGGTTAATGAGCAGTTCTTC.

The V gene is TRBV27, the J gene TRBJ1-1, with 9 bases aligning to TRBD1. The V gene's germline CDR1 is MNHEY and CDR2 SMNVEV (reference sequence). CDR3 length: 15 amino acids. V lost 0 bases and J lost 5; bases outside the gene matches: 4. CDR3: CASSLSGTGFTEAFF. The DNA for the CDR3 is TGTGCCAGCAGTTTATCCGGGACAGGGTTTACTGAAGCTTTCTTT.